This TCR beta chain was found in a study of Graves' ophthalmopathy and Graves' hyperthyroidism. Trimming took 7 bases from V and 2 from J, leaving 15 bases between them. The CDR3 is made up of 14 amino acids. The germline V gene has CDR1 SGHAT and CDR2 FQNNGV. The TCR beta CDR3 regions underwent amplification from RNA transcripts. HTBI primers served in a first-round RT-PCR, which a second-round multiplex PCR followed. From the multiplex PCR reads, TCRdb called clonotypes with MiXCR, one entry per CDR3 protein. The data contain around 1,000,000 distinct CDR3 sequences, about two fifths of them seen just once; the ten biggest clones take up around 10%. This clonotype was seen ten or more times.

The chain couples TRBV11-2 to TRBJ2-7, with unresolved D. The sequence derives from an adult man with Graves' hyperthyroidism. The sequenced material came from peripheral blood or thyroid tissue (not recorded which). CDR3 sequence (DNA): TGTGCCAGCAACCATCCCGGCGGTACCTACGAGCAGTACTTC. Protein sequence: CASNHPGGTYEQYF.